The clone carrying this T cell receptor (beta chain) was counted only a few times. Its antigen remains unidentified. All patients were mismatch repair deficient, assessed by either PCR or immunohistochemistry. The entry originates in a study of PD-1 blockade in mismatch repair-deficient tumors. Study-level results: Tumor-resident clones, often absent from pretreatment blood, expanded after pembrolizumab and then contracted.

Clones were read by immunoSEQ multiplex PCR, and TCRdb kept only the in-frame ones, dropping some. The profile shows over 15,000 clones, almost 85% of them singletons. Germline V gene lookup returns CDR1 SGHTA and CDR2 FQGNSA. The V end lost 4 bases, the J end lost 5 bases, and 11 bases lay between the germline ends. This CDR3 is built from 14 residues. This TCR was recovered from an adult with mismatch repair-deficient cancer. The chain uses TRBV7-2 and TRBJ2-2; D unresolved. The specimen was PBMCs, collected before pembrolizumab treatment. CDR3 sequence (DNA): TGTGCCAGCAGCTCCCCCTATGGGACCGGGGAGCTGTTTTTT. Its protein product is CASSSPYGTGELFF.